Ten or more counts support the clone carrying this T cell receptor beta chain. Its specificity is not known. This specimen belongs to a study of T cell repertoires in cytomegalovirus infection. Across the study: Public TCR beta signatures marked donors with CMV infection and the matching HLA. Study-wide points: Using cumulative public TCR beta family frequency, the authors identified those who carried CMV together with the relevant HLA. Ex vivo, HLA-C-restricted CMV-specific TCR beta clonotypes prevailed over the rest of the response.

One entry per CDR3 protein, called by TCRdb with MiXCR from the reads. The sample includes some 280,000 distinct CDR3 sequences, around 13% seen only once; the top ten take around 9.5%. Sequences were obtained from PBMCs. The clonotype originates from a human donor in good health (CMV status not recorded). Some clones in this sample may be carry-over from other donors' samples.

The CDR3 reads CASRVDSVNTGELFF. CDR3 nucleotides: TGTGCCAGCAGGGTGGACAGTGTGAACACCGGGGAGCTGTTTTTT. V is TRBV6-6 and J is TRBJ2-2, with D perhaps TRBD1 (6 bases). This CDR3 spans 15 amino acids. Germline lookup yields CDR1 MNHNY and CDR2 SVGAGI (reference sequence). Trimming took 6 bases from V and 1 from J, leaving 12 bases between them.